These 23 T cell receptor beta chains share one sample of origin, sequenced in a study of T cells in Graves' hyperthyroidism and ophthalmopathy. TCR beta CDR3 region amplification was performed from RNA transcripts. A set of HTBI primers served as the primers for a first-round RT-PCR of the TCR CDR3. In TCRdb, the multiplex PCR reads were re-called with MiXCR into one record per CDR3 protein. Of about 290,000 distinct CDR3 sequences in the sample, roughly a fifth were seen once. The sample comprised blood. The receptors were sampled from a man between 45 and 60 years old with Graves' ophthalmopathy.

This clonotype was picked up many times. The chain combines TRBV5-4 with TRBJ2-5; TRBD2 agrees at 7 bases. Germline V gene sequence: CDR1 SGHNT, CDR2 YYREEE (reference sequence). CDR3 length: 15 residues. V dropped 2 bases and J dropped 2; count of bases not matched to a gene: 6. This CDR3 reads CASSLRAGVQETQYF. The CDR3 nucleotides are TGTGCCAGCAGCTTAAGGGCGGGAGTACAAGAGACCCAGTACTTC. The entire variable domain, with the rest obtained from reference TRBV5-4 and TRBJ2-5, is as follows: ETGVTQSPTHLIKTRGQQVTLRCSSQSGHNTVSWYQQALGQGPQFIFQYYREEENGRGNFPPRFSGLQFPNYSSELNVNALELDDSALYLCASSLRAGVQETQYFGPGTRLLVL.

In its sample, this clonotype was seen many times. The chain carries TRBV10-3 and TRBJ1-1; TRBD1 matches at 10 bases. CDR3 length: 16 amino acids. V shed 7 bases and J 3 bases; nucleotides not matched to a gene: 11. The germline V gene has CDR1 ENHRY and CDR2 SYGVKD. The CDR3 DNA reads TGTGCCATCACGGACAGGGGGAGAAGGTCGGACACTGAAGCTTTCTTT. This codes for CAITDRGRRSDTEAFF.

Comment on this clonotype: A junction boundary mismatches the germline segment, possibly from a read error. The gene calls are TRBV7-3 and TRBJ1-4; D gene uncertain. The CDR3 is 14 amino acids. The germline V gene encodes CDR1 SGHTA and CDR2 FQGTGA. CDR3 loop: CASSLGKGNEKPFF. In DNA form, the CDR3 reads TGTGCCAGCAGCTTAGGGAAAGGAAATGAAAAACCGTTTTTT. Variable domain in full (rest from reference TRBV7-3 and TRBJ1-4): GAGVSQTPSNKVTEKGKYVELRCDPISGHTALYWYRQSLGQGPEFLIYFQGTGAADDSGLPNDRFFAVRPEGSVSTLKIQRTERGDSAVYLCASSLGKGNEKPFFGSGTQLSVL.

The table lists this clonotype with many counts. The chain links TRBV15 to TRBJ2-5; 12 bases are a match to TRBD2. Germline values: CDR1 LNHNV, CDR2 YYDKDF (reference sequence). The CDR3 is 17 residues long. The trim removed 5 bases at V and 5 bases at J, leaving 12 bases unmatched. For the CDR3, the DNA is TGTGCCACCAGCTCTCGGACTAGCGGGACCTCCGGGGAGACCCAGTACTTC. Residues: CATSSRTSGTSGETQYF.

This clonotype turned up a few times. The CDR3 loop is CASSQDRRNIQYF. DNA of the CDR3: TGTGCCAGCAGCCAAGACAGGCGGAACATTCAGTACTTC. The gene calls are TRBV11-1 and TRBJ2-4; a weak D match, TRBD1 (6 bases). The CDR3 has 13 amino acids. V lost 5 bases and J 7 bases, leaving 12 bases between the germline ends. Germline-derived CDR1 and CDR2 are SGHAT and FQDESV (reference sequence).

This clonotype appeared many times. This chain uses TRBV7-2 with TRBJ2-1; unclear D gene. V was pared by 6 bases and J by 9 bases, with 18 bases between. CDR3 size: 14 residues. In germline, CDR1 is SGHTA, CDR2 FQGNSA. The CDR3 sequence: CASRKAALASEQFF. DNA of the CDR3: TGTGCCAGCAGGAAGGCCGCACTGGCGAGTGAGCAGTTCTTC.

The J gene is TRBJ1-1, the V gene TRBV14; a weak D match, TRBD1 (6 bases). Germline V CDR1 and CDR2: SGHDN, FVKESK. With 5 bases removed from V and 4 bases from J, the gap between germline ends came to 17 bases. The CDR3 runs 15 residues. In DNA form, the CDR3 reads TGTGCCAGCAGCGAATCGGGGGGCCGAAGCACTGAAGCTTTCTTT. Translation: CASSESGGRSTEAFF.

This clonotype was recorded many times. The V and J genes are TRBV20-1 and TRBJ2-7; 10 bases match TRBD1. Germline trimming cut 0 bases from V and 5 bases from J; bases unmatched to any gene: 7. The CDR3 runs 15 residues. Germline assignment: CDR1 DFQATT and CDR2 SNEGSKA (reference sequence). The CDR3 spells CSARDWGTGDHEQYF. DNA of the CDR3: TGCAGTGCTAGAGATTGGGGGACAGGGGACCACGAGCAGTACTTC.

The V call is TRBV30, the J call TRBJ1-1; 9 bases agree with TRBD1. The CDR3 is made up of 12 amino acids. Germline CDR1 and CDR2: GTSNPN and SVGIG (reference sequence). The trim removed 1 base at V and 6 bases at J, leaving 0 bases unmatched. CDR3 nucleotide sequence: TGTGCCTGGAGTGGACAGGGGGCTGAAGCTTTCTTT. Translated: CAWSGQGAEAFF.

This clonotype showed up just a few times. V gene TRBV20-1 combines with J gene TRBJ2-7; tentatively, D is TRBD1 (6 bases). The CDR3 length is 13 residues. V was pared by 5 bases and J by 4 bases, with 15 bases between. Per germline, CDR1 DFQATT and CDR2 SNEGSKA (reference sequence). Here the CDR3 DNA reads TGCAGTGCTGAGGGGGACGCCTTGTACGAGCAGTACTTC. This gives the protein CSAEGDALYEQYF.

This clonotype has a count of ten or more. The chain is built from TRBV5-1 and TRBJ2-7; 8 nucleotides agree with TRBD2. Germline CDR1 and CDR2: SGHRS and YFSETQ. V shed 4 bases and J 3 bases; nucleotides not matched to a gene: 9. The CDR3 consists of 15 residues. The CDR3, as DNA: TGCGCCAGCAGCCCCTTAGTTGCGGGGGGCTACGAGCAGTACTTC. Protein product: CASSPLVAGGYEQYF.

The chain couples TRBV19 to TRBJ2-5, with D perhaps TRBD2 (5 bases). The CDR3 is made up of 13 amino acids. CDR1 and CDR2 (germline): LNHDA, SQIVND (reference sequence). Between the trimmed V and J ends, which lost 8 bases and 0 bases, there was a span of 10 bases. The CDR3 here is CASGTGDQETQYF. The CDR3 coding sequence is TGTGCCAGTGGAACCGGGGACCAAGAGACCCAGTACTTC. Full variable domain (remainder filled in from reference TRBV19 and TRBJ2-5): DGGITQSPKYLFRKEGQNVTLSCEQNLNHDAMYWYRQDPGQGLRLIYYSQIVNDFQKGDIAEGYSVSREKKESFPLTVTSAQKNPTAFYLCASGTGDQETQYFGPGTRLLVL.

This clonotype was seen at least ten times. The gene calls are TRBV2 and TRBJ1-1; maybe TRBD1 (5 bases). Germline V CDR1 and CDR2: SNHLY, FYNNEI. V lost 3 bases and J 5 bases, leaving 13 bases between the germline ends. This CDR3 has 14 residues. CDR3 loop: CASSEVGGGTEAFF. The CDR3 bases are TGTGCCAGCAGTGAGGTGGGGGGAGGAACTGAAGCTTTCTTT.

This clonotype was seen repeatedly, ten times or more. This chain uses TRBV20-1 with TRBJ1-6; TRBD1 agrees at 7 bases. This CDR3 has 13 residues. In germline, CDR1 is DFQATT, CDR2 SNEGSKA (reference sequence). The ends lost 6 bases at V and 13 bases at J; junction bases unmatched: 12. The CDR3 DNA reads TGCAGTGCGAGCGACAGGGTTCATCAGCCCCTCCACTTT. Translating it yields CSASDRVHQPLHF.

The chain has TRBV28 and TRBJ2-3; TRBD1 matches at 7 bases. V lost 7 bases, J lost 4 bases, and 5 bases stayed unmatched. CDR3 length: 13 amino acids. CDR1 MDHEN and CDR2 SYDVKM come from the germline V gene. Written as DNA, the CDR3 is TGTGCCAGCAAGTACAGGGGCCCAGATACGCAGTATTTT. Its translation is CASKYRGPDTQYF. The full variable domain, in which reference TRBV28 and TRBJ2-3 provide the parts outside the CDR3, is DVKVTQSSRYLVKRTGEKVFLECVQDMDHENMFWYRQDPGLGLRLIYFSYDVKMKEKGDIPEGYSVSREKKERFSLILESASTNQTSMYLCASKYRGPDTQYFGPGTRLTVL.

This clonotype was counted a few times. The chain recombines TRBV19 with TRBJ2-3; 15 bases are shared with TRBD2. The CDR3 runs to 18 residues. Germline-derived CDR1 and CDR2 are LNHDA and SQIVND (reference sequence). The junction had 10 bases not matched to a gene; V was cut back by 5 bases and J by 4 bases. CDR3 sequence: CASSVGLAGGLLADTQYF. The CDR3 bases are TGTGCCAGTAGTGTCGGACTAGCGGGAGGGCTACTCGCAGATACGCAGTATTTT.

This clonotype was counted a few times. The chain links TRBV27 to TRBJ2-1; perhaps TRBD1 as D (5 bases). V was cut by 3 bases and J by 6 bases, with 12 bases left in between. This CDR3 comprises 14 residues. Germline CDR1 MNHEY, CDR2 SMNVEV (reference sequence). The CDR3 bases are TGTGCCAGCAGTTTGCGGCTTACAGGCAATGAGCAGTTCTTC. It translates to CASSLRLTGNEQFF.

This clonotype was counted at least ten times. The chain employs TRBV3-1 and TRBJ1-2; D might be TRBD1 (5 bases). Germline CDR1 reads LGHDT; CDR2 reads YNNKEL (reference sequence). The CDR3 runs to 12 residues. V lost 4 bases, J lost 7 bases, and 10 bases lay in between. This CDR3 reads CASSRGDRGYTF. The CDR3 coding sequence is TGTGCCAGCAGCCGGGGGGACCGTGGCTACACCTTC.

Note on this clonotype: Given a much more abundant clone one base away, this may be a read error. The rearrangement uses TRBV20-1 and TRBJ1-2, with D unresolved. Trimming shortened V by 6 bases and J by 4 bases, and 18 bases separated the two germline ends. The length of the CDR3 is 14 residues. Germline-derived CDR1 and CDR2 are DFQATT and SNEGSKA (reference sequence). Here the CDR3 DNA reads TGCAGTGCGCTGCTTTTTGACCAGAGCTATGGCTACACCTTC. Translated, it gives CSALLFDQSYGYTF.

The V and J genes are TRBV15 and TRBJ1-6, with 7 bases aligning to TRBD1. Unmatched junction bases numbered 7, after V lost 0 bases and J lost 5 bases. The CDR3 length is 17 residues. Germline values: CDR1 LNHNV, CDR2 YYDKDF (reference sequence). CDR3 nucleotides: TGTGCCACCAGCAGAGACCGAGCAGGGGGGAATAATTCACCCCTCCACTTT. This codes for CATSRDRAGGNNSPLHF. Combining the CDR3 with reference TRBV15 and TRBJ1-6 gives the whole variable domain DAMVIQNPRYQVTQFGKPVTLSCSQTLNHNVMYWYQQKSSQAPKLLFHYYDKDFNNEADTPDNFQSRRPNTSFCFLDIRSPGLGDTAMYLCATSRDRAGGNNSPLHFGNGTRLTVT.

V usage is TRBV6-1 and J usage is TRBJ2-3; a weak D match, TRBD2 (5 bases). V dropped 5 bases and J dropped 0 bases, with 18 bases sitting between them. Germline V CDR1 and CDR2: MNHNS, SASEGT. The CDR3 consists of 17 residues. This chain's CDR3 is CASSPQVSTGSTDTQYF. CDR3 DNA sequence: TGTGCCAGCAGTCCCCAGGTTTCGACGGGAAGCACAGATACGCAGTATTTT.

This CDR3 reads CASSKRLAGDTQYF. The CDR3 DNA reads as TGTGCCAGCAGCAAAAGACTAGCCGGGGATACGCAGTATTTT. This chain connects TRBV12-3 or TRBV12-4 to TRBJ2-3; 7 nucleotides align to TRBD2. V lost 6 bases, J lost 6 bases, and 9 bases stayed unmatched. There are 14 residues in the CDR3.

This rearrangement joins TRBV5-1 to TRBJ2-2; D is perhaps TRBD2 (5 bases). Trimming removed 0 bases at V and 3 bases at J, with 9 bases between. Germline CDR1 is SGHRS and CDR2 is YFSETQ. The CDR3 length is 15 residues. The CDR3 region is CASSLGGSDTGELFF. The CDR3 bases are TGCGCCAGCAGCTTGGGCGGGTCCGACACCGGGGAGCTGTTTTTT.